This paragraph reports one TCR beta chain. The data were obtained in a study of post-analysis software for immune sequencing data. Unique molecular identifiers were carried by the TCR beta cDNA libraries. TCRdb reprocessed the PCR reads with MiXCR, giving one entry per CDR3 protein. The data show 820,000 or so distinct CDR3 sequences, about 57% seen once. The clonotype was recovered from a girl aged 10 to 17 with multiple sclerosis. What was sequenced was blood.

The CDR3 DNA sequence: TGTGCCAGCAGTTTCGGCGTAGGCGCAGATACGCAGTATTTT. Residues: CASSFGVGADTQYF. The chain combines TRBV27 with TRBJ2-3, with unresolved D. The V end lost 3 bases, the J end lost 4 bases, and 11 bases lay between the germline ends. The CDR3 extends over 14 amino acids. The germline CDR1 and CDR2 sequences are MNHEY and SMNVEV (reference sequence).